The T cell receptor beta chain under discussion was sequenced for a study of identical twins. TCRdb fed the 5' RACE reads into MiXCR, producing one record per CDR3 protein. Of roughly 770,000 distinct CDR3 sequences in the sample, roughly 18% are singletons; the top ten hold 13%. CDR1 is SGHDT, CDR2 YYEEEE, per germline. The CDR3 has 14 residues. The V end was cut by 5 bases, the J end by 3 bases, with 14 bases between. This clonotype was seen only a few times. These data were also filed under a second study, of T cells expressing NK-cell markers. That work adds: Seropositivity for HCMV was found in seven of the eight sequenced donors, with one seronegative.

This receptor was identified in a woman aged 18-30 years in good health. This chain joins TRBV5-6 and TRBJ2-5; D may be TRBD2 (5 bases). Sequencing input: PBMCs. CDR3 DNA sequence: TGTGCCAGCAGGACCGGGAACTTTGAAGAGACCCAGTACTTC. Translated: CASRTGNFEETQYF. Full variable domain (outside the CDR3, taken from reference TRBV5-6 and TRBJ2-5): DAGVTQSPTHLIKTRGQQVTLRCSPKSGHDTVSWYQQALGQGPQFIFQYYEEEERQRGNFPDRFSGHQFPNYSSELNVNALLLGDSALYLCASRTGNFEETQYFGPGTRLLVL.